Detailed here is one TCR beta chain. Its antigen is not identified. The junction had 12 bases not matched to a gene; V was cut back by 4 bases and J by 8 bases. The CDR3 has 16 residues. CDR1 is MDHEN and CDR2 is SYDVKM in the germline V gene. Primers for the PCR totalled 60 Vbeta and 13 Jbeta. Sequenced by immunoSEQ multiplex PCR; TCRdb stores in-frame clones only, minus some. Altogether about 96,000 clones are present, around 74% being singletons, with the ten largest covering less than 15%. This sample is part of a study of cytomegalovirus exposure and HLA in healthy donors. Notes on the study in general: Reportedly, HLA-A and HLA-B alleles of most subjects were accurately predicted from TCR beta. When presence/absence was analysed, sequencing depth was taken to be roughly uniform across donors. The sole available immune exposure information was CMV serostatus.

The sequence was obtained from a woman aged 70-85 years in good health and CMV-seropositive. V is TRBV28 and J is TRBJ1-4; 8 nucleotides align to TRBD1. Sequencing input: PBMCs. The CDR3 DNA sequence: TGTGCCAGCAGTTCCCAGTATGGCAGGGGGCACGAAAAACTGTTTTTT. It yields the protein CASSSQYGRGHEKLFF.